This T cell receptor beta chain appears in the sequencing data of a study of cytomegalovirus exposure and HLA in healthy donors. The PCR ran on 60 Vbeta and 13 Jbeta primers. Some clones are missing from TCRdb's copy, which holds only in-frame ones; the method was immunoSEQ multiplex PCR. This table holds 100,000 to 150,000 clones, about 71% found once. In germline, CDR1 is LGHNT, CDR2 FRNRAP. The CDR3 contains 15 residues. The V and J ends lost 1 base and 4 bases, in that order; junction bases with no gene match: 3. The genes are TRBV12-5 and TRBJ2-2, with 7 bases that match TRBD1. This clonotype was sampled from an older woman in good health and CMV-seropositive. Sample: PBMCs. The DNA of the CDR3 is TGTGCTAGTGGTTTGGGACAGGGAATCACCGGGGAGCTGTTTTTT. This encodes CASGLGQGITGELFF.